These 5 T cell receptor beta chains came from one sample sequenced in a study of cytomegalovirus exposure and HLA in healthy donors (TCRdb year 2017). Library construction relied on the immunoSEQ multiplex PCR assay. The multiplex PCR relied on a mix of 60 forward primers for TCR Vbeta segments and 13 reverse primers for TCR Jbeta segments. TCRdb re-hosts the immuneACCESS table, in-frame sequences only. Its copies lack some clones; in the studies checked, an unresolved V gene accounts for under half of them, and the cause for the rest is not known. In this sample's table one finds tens of thousands of clones. Under 4% of the sample is taken by the ten largest. Sequenced sample: PBMCs. The receptors shown here come from a female donor in good health and CMV-seropositive.

The CDR3 region is CASSLPTSGVDTQYF. The CDR3, as DNA: TGTGCCAGCAGCTTGCCGACTAGCGGGGTGGATACGCAGTATTTT. The chain recombines TRBV5-4 with TRBJ2-3, with 11 bases that match TRBD2. V lost 1 base and J lost 6; bases outside the gene matches: 4. Germline values: CDR1 SGHNT, CDR2 YYREEE (reference sequence). The CDR3 spans 15 residues. Filled out from reference TRBV5-4 and TRBJ2-3, the complete variable domain reads ETGVTQSPTHLIKTRGQQVTLRCSSQSGHNTVSWYQQALGQGPQFIFQYYREEENGRGNFPPRFSGLQFPNYSSELNVNALELDDSALYLCASSLPTSGVDTQYFGPGTRLTVL.

CDR3 sequence reads: CASIRRGGNTEAFF. The CDR3 DNA is TGTGCCAGCATACGTAGGGGGGGGAACACTGAAGCTTTCTTT. This chain uses TRBV2 with TRBJ1-1; D might be TRBD1 (6 bases). Deletions cut 7 bases from V and 1 base from J, with 13 bases between. CDR3 size: 14 residues. Germline V CDR1 and CDR2: SNHLY, FYNNEI.

This rearrangement joins TRBV5-1 to TRBJ2-2; no reliable D call. V shed 0 bases and J shed 6 bases, with 15 bases lying between them. Germline CDR1 and CDR2: SGHRS and YFSETQ. The CDR3 has 16 amino acids. As DNA, the CDR3 is TGCGCCAGCAGCTTGGTTGTTAGATCTCTACCCGGGGAGCTGTTTTTT. It yields the protein CASSLVVRSLPGELFF. Complete variable domain (other parts from reference TRBV5-1 and TRBJ2-2): KAGVTQTPRYLIKTRGQQVTLSCSPISGHRSVSWYQQTPGQGLQFLFEYFSETQRNKGNFPGRFSGRQFSNSRSEMNVSTLELGDSALYLCASSLVVRSLPGELFFGEGSRLTVL.

This sequence joins TRBV4-1 and TRBJ1-4, with TRBD1 matching 9 bases. This CDR3 contains 19 residues. The germline gives CDR1 MGHRA, CDR2 YSYEKL. V lost 2 bases, J lost 3 bases, and 13 bases stayed unmatched. The CDR3 coding sequence is TGCGCCAGCAGCCAACAACCGGGACAGGGTGGGATGCCTAATGAAAAACTGTTTTTT. Translation: CASSQQPGQGGMPNEKLFF.

The V and J genes are TRBV28 and TRBJ1-5; TRBD1 might be the D (5 bases). The CDR3 covers 16 residues. CDR1 and CDR2 (germline): MDHEN, SYDVKM. V was cut by 5 bases and J by 1 base, with 15 bases left in between. The CDR3 coding sequence is TGTGCCAGCAGTATCCTGGGGGGAGACAGCAATCAGCCCCAGCATTTT. It encodes CASSILGGDSNQPQHF.